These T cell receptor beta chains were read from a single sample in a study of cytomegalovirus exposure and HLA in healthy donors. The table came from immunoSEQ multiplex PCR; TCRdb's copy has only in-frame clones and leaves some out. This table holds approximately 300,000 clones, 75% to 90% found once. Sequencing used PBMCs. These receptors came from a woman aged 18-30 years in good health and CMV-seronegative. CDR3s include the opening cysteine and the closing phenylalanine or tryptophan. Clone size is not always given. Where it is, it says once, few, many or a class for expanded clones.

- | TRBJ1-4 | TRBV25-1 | CASSEFGGEVFF
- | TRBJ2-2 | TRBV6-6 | CASSYSTGAGELFF
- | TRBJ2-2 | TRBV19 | CASRSRDFRTGELFF
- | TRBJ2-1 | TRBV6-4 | CASSGGLAGMNEQFF
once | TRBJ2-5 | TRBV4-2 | CASSQDPRRGLGETQYF
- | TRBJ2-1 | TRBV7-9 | CASSLDFNEQFF
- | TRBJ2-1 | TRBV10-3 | CAISEPKGLAKLSNEQFF
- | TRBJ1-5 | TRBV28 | CASSLYGQGKSNQPQHF
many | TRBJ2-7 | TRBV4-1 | CASSTPGQGALVQYF
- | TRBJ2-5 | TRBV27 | CASSLFWTSGSNETQYF
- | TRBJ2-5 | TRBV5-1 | CASSLSSGRGETQYF
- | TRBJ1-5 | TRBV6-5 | CASSLGQINQPQHF
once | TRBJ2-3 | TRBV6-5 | CASSFFLATDTQYF
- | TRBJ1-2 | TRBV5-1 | CASSSGQANYGYTF
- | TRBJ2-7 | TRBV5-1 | CASSLNSLAYEQYF
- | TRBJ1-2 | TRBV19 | CASSIRDRGYTF
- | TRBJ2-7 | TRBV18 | CASSPYVGSGREQYF
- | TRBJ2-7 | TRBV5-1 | CASSFTPGSSITAYEQYF
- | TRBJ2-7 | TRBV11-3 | CASSFGTGGEQYF
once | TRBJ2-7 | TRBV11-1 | CASSPVRGASYEQYF
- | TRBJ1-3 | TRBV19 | CASGYYGSGNTIYF
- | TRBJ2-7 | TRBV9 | CASSVAGGPSEQYF
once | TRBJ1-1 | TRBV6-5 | CASSLGVNTEAFF
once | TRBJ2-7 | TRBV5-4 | CASSQPGQRYEQYF
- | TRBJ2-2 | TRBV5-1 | CASSLVLADENTGELFF
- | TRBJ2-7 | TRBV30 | CAWTNKGYDYEQYF
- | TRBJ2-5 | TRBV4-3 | CASSQEAWETSGGETQYF
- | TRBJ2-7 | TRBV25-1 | CATSTRLYEQYF
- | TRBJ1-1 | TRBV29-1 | CSVHISRGQPNTEAFF
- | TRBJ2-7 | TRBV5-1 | CASSLGTGNPTQYF
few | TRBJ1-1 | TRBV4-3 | CASSQGQAGTEAFF
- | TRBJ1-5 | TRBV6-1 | CASRIQGNQPQHF
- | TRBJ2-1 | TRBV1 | CTSSQDQVLSGNNEQFF
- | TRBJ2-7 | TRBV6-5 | CASRPRESYEQYF
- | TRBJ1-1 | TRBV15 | CATNGGKRKRYTEAFF
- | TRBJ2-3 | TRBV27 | CASSLLPGGTDTQYF
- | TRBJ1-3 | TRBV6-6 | CASSYGNRGSGNTIYF
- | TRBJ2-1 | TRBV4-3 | CASSQESGNEQFF
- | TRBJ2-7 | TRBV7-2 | CASSNRDRSYEQYF
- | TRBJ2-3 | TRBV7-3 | CASSPLGLNTDTQYF
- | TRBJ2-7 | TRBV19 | CASTENSLAYEQYF
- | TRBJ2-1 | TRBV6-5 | CASSYNSGHPRNEQFF
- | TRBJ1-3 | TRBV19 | CASGDPDRGTGNTIYF
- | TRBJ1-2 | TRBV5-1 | CASSLANYGYTF
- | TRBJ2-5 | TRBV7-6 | CASSTGLAGVETQYF